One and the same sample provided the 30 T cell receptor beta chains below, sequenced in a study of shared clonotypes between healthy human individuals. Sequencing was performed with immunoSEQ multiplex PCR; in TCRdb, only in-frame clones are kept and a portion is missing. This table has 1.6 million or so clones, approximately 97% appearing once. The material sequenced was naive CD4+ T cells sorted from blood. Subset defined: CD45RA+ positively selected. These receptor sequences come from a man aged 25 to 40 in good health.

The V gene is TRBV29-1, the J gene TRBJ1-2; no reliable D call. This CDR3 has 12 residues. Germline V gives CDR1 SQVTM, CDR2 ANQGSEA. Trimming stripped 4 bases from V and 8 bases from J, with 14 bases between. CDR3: CSVAYTLGGYTF. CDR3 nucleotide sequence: TGCAGCGTTGCTTACACCCTTGGCGGCTACACCTTC.

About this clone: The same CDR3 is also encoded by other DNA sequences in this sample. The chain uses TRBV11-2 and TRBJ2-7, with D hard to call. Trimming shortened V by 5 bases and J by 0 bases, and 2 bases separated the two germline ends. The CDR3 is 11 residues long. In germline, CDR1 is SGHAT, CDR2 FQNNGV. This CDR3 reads CASSRSYEQYF. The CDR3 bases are TGTGCCAGCAGCCGCTCCTACGAGCAGTACTTC.

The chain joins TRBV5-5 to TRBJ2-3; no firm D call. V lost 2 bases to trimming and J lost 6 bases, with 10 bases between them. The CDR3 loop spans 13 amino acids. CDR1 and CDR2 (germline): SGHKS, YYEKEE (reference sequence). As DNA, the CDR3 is TGTGCCAGCAGCTTTAATGGTGAGGATACGCAGTATTTT. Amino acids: CASSFNGEDTQYF.

The chain's CDR3 is CASSEFGDSYQPQHF. The CDR3 DNA is TGTGCCAGCAGTGAATTTGGGGACAGCTATCAGCCCCAGCATTTT. The chain joins TRBV25-1 to TRBJ1-5; 7 bases map to TRBD1. CDR3 length equals 15 residues. Looked up from germline, CDR1 is MGHDK and CDR2 is SYGVNS. Trimming cost V 1 base and J 5 bases; bases outside gene matches: 5.

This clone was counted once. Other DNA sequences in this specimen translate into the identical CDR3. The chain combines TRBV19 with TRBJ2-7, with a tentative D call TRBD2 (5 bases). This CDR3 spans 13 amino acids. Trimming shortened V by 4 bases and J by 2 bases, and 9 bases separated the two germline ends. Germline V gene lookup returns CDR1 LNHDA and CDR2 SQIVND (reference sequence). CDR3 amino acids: CASSSGSTYEQYF. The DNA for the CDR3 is TGTGCCAGTAGTAGTGGGAGTACCTACGAGCAGTACTTC.

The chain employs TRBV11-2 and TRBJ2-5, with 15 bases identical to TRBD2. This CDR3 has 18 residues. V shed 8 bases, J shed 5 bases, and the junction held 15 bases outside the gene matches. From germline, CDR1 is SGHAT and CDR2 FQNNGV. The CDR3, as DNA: TGTGCCAGCTTAAGACAGTCGGGACTAGCGGGAGGTGAGGAGACCCAGTACTTC. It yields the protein CASLRQSGLAGGEETQYF. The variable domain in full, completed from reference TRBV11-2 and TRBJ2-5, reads EAGVAQSPRYKIIEKRQSVAFWCNPISGHATLYWYQQILGQGPKLLIQFQNNGVVDDSQLPKDRFSAERLKGVDSTLKIQPAKLEDSAVYLCASLRQSGLAGGEETQYFGPGTRLLVL.

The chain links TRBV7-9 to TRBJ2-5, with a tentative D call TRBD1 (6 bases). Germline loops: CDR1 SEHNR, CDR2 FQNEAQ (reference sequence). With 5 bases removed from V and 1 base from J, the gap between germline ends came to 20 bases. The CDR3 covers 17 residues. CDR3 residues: CASSPPGHTTTQETQYF. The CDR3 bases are TGTGCCAGCAGCCCCCCGGGACACACCACAACCCAAGAGACCCAGTACTTC. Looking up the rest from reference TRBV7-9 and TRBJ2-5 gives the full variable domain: DTGVSQNPRHKITKRGQNVTFRCDPISEHNRLYWYRQTLGQGPEFLTYFQNEAQLEKSRLLSDRFSAERPKGSFSTLEIQRTEQGDSAMYLCASSPPGHTTTQETQYFGPGTRLLVL.

The CDR3, as DNA: TGTGCCAGCAGCCCTCAGAACGAGCAGTACTTC. This codes for CASSPQNEQYF. The chain carries TRBV7-9 and TRBJ2-7; the D is unclear. Per the germline V gene, CDR1 is SEHNR and CDR2 is FQNEAQ (reference sequence). CDR3 size: 11 residues. Trimming took off 5 bases at V and 5 bases at J, with 7 bases between the two ends. Drawing the rest from reference TRBV7-9 and TRBJ2-7, the complete variable domain is DTGVSQNPRHKITKRGQNVTFRCDPISEHNRLYWYRQTLGQGPEFLTYFQNEAQLEKSRLLSDRFSAERPKGSFSTLEIQRTEQGDSAMYLCASSPQNEQYFGPGTRLTVT.

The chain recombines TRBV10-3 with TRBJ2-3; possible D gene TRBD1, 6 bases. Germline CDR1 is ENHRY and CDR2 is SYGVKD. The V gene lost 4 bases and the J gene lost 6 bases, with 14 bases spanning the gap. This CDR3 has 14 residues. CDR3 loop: CAISARERGDTQYF. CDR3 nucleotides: TGTGCCATCAGTGCGAGGGAGAGGGGGGATACGCAGTATTTT.

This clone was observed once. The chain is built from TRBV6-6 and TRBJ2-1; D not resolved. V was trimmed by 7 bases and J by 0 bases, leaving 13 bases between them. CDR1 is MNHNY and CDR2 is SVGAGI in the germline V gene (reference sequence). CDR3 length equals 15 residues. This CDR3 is CASTSRETSYNEQFF. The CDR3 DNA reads TGTGCCAGCACCTCCCGAGAGACCTCCTACAATGAGCAGTTCTTC.

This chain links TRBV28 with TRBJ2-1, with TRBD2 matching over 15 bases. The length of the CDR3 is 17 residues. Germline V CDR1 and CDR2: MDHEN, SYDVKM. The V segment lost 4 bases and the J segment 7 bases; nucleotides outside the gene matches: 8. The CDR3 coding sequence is TGTGCCAGCAGTTCCCCGGGACTAGCGGGAGGAGGGAATGAGCAGTTCTTC. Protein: CASSSPGLAGGGNEQFF.

CDR3 in amino acids: CATSRGWEGPQHF. CDR3 bases: TGTGCCACCAGCAGAGGCTGGGAGGGGCCCCAGCATTTT. V and J are TRBV15 and TRBJ1-5; no reliable D call. Trimming pared 1 base from V and 9 bases from J, leaving 10 bases between. The germline CDR1 and CDR2 sequences are LNHNV and YYDKDF (reference sequence). CDR3 length equals 13 residues. The full variable domain, completed using reference TRBV15 and TRBJ1-5, is DAMVIQNPRYQVTQFGKPVTLSCSQTLNHNVMYWYQQKSSQAPKLLFHYYDKDFNNEADTPDNFQSRRPNTSFCFLDIRSPGLGDTAMYLCATSRGWEGPQHFGDGTRLSIL.

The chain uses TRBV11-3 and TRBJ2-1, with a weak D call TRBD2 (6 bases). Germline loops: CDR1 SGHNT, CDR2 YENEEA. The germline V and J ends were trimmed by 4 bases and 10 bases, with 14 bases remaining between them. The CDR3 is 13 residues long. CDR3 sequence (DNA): TGTGCCAGCAGCTCTAGAAGCGGGCGGGAGCAGTTCTTC. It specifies CASSSRSGREQFF.

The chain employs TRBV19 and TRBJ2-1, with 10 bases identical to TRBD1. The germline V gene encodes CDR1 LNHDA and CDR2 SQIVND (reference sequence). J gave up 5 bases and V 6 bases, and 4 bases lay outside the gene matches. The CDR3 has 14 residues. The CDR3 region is CASRRTGGNNEQFF. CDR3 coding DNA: TGTGCCAGTAGAAGGACAGGGGGGAACAATGAGCAGTTCTTC.

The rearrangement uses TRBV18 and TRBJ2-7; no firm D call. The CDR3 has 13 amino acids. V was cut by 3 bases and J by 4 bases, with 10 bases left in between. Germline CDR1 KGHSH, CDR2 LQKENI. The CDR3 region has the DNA TGTGCCAGCTCACCCCCCGATGGTTACGAGCAGTACTTC. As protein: CASSPPDGYEQYF.

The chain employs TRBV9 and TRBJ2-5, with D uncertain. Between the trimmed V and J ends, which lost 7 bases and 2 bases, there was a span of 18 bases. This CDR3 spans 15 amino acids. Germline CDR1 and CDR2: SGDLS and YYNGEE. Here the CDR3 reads CASHPSPNWQETQYF. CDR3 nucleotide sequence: TGTGCCAGCCACCCGTCACCTAACTGGCAAGAGACCCAGTACTTC. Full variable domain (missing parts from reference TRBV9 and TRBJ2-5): DSGVTQTPKHLITATGQRVTLRCSPRSGDLSVYWYQQSLDQGLQFLIQYYNGEERAKGNILERFSAQQFPDLHSELNLSSLELGDSALYFCASHPSPNWQETQYFGPGTRLLVL.

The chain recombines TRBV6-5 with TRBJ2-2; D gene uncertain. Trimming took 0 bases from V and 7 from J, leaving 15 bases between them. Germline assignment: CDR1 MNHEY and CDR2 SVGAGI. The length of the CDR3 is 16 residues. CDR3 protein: CASSYSTFGVDGELFF. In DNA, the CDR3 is TGTGCCAGCAGTTACTCGACTTTTGGGGTGGACGGGGAGCTGTTTTTT.

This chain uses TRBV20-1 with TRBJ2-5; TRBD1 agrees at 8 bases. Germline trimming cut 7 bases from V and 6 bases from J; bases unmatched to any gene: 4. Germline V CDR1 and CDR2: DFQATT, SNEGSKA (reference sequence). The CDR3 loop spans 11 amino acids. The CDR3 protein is CSVDRVKTQYF. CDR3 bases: TGCAGTGTGGACAGGGTTAAGACCCAGTACTTC.

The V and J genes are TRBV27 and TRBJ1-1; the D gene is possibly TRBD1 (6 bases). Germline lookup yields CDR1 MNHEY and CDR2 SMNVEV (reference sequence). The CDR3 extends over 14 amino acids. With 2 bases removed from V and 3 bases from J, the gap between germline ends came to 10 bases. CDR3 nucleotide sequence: TGTGCCAGCAGTTTAAGGGGGGAGGACACTGAAGCTTTCTTT. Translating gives CASSLRGEDTEAFF.

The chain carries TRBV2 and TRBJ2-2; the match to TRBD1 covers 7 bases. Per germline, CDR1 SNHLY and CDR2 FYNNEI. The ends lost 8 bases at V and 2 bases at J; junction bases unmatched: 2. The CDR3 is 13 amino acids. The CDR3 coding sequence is TGTGCCAGCGACAGGGCAAACACCGGGGAGCTGTTTTTT. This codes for CASDRANTGELFF.

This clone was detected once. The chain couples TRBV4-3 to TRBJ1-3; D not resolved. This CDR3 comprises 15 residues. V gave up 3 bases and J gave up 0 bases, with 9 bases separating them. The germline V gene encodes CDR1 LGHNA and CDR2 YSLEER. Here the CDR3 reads CASSQRANSGNTIYF. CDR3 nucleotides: TGCGCCAGCAGCCAGCGGGCCAACTCTGGAAACACCATATATTTT.

The CDR3 sequence: CASNPQGTGELFF. The DNA of the CDR3 is TGTGCCAGCAATCCACAGGGAACCGGGGAGCTGTTTTTT. This chain joins TRBV2 and TRBJ2-2; a possible D gene is TRBD1 (6 bases). Per germline, CDR1 SNHLY and CDR2 FYNNEI. The CDR3 is made up of 13 amino acids. V lost 7 bases to trimming and J lost 5 bases, with 11 bases between them. Looking up the rest from reference TRBV2 and TRBJ2-2 gives the full variable domain: EPEVTQTPSHQVTQMGQEVILRCVPISNHLYFYWYRQILGQKVEFLVSFYNNEISEKSEIFDDQFSVERPDGSNFTLKIRSTKLEDSAMYFCASNPQGTGELFFGEGSRLTVL.

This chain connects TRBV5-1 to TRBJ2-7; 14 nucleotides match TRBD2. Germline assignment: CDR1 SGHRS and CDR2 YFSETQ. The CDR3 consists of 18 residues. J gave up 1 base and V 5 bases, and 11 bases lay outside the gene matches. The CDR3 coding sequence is TGCGCCAGCAGGACTATCGGGACTAGCGGGAGTTTTTCCTACGAGCAGTACTTC. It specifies CASRTIGTSGSFSYEQYF.

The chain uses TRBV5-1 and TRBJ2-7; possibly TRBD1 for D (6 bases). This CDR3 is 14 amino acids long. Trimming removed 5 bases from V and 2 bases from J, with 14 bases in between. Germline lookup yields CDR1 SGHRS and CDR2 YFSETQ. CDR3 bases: TGCGCCAGCAGAAAACAGGGTAGACCCTACGAGCAGTACTTC. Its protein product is CASRKQGRPYEQYF.

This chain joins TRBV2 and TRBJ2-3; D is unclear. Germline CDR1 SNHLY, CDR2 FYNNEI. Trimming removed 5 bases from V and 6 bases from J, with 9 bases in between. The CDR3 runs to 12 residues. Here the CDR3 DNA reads TGTGCCAGCAGTAAGATCGATGATACGCAGTATTTT. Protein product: CASSKIDDTQYF. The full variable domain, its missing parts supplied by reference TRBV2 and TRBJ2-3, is EPEVTQTPSHQVTQMGQEVILRCVPISNHLYFYWYRQILGQKVEFLVSFYNNEISEKSEIFDDQFSVERPDGSNFTLKIRSTKLEDSAMYFCASSKIDDTQYFGPGTRLTVL.

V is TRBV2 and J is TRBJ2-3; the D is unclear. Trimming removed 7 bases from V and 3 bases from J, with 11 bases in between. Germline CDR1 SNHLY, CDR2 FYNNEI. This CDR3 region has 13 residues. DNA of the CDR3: TGTGCCAGCAAAAGAGATAGTACAGATACGCAGTATTTT. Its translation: CASKRDSTDTQYF.

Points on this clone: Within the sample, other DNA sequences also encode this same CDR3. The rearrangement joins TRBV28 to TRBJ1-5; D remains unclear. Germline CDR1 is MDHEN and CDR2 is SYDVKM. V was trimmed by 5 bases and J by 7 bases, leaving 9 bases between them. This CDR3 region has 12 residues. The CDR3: CASSLAGQPQHF. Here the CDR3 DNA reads TGTGCCAGCAGTCTGGCGGGGCAGCCCCAGCATTTT.

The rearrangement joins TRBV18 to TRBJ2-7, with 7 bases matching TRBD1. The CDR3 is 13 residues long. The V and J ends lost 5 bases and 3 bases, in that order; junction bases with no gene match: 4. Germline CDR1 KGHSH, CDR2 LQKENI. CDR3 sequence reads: CASSAGQDYEQYF. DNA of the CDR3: TGTGCCAGCTCAGCCGGACAGGACTACGAGCAGTACTTC.

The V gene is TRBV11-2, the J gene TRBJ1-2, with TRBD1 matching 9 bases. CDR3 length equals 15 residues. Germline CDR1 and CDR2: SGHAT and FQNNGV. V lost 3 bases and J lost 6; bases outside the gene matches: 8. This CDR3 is CASSFITGGLDGYTF. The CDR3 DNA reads TGTGCCAGCAGCTTTATCACAGGGGGCCTTGATGGCTACACCTTC.

The CDR3 sequence: CSGGNLAGGLETQYF. In nucleotides, the CDR3 is TGCAGCGGCGGAAACCTAGCGGGAGGGCTCGAGACCCAGTACTTC. The V call is TRBV29-1, the J call TRBJ2-5; 12 nucleotides match TRBD2. CDR1 and CDR2 (germline): SQVTM, ANQGSEA. V lost 7 bases and J lost 5; bases outside the gene matches: 11. The CDR3 consists of 15 residues.